This T cell receptor beta chain was sequenced during a study of blood T cell repertoires in COVID-19. Data came from immunoSEQ multiplex PCR; TCRdb stores just in-frame clones and leaves some out. The sample holds some 390,000 clones; around 87% are singletons and the top ten take 2.3%. CDR3 length: 14 amino acids. V was trimmed by 3 bases and J by 0 bases, leaving 10 bases between them. Germline V CDR1 and CDR2: SGHDT, YYEEEE. The TCR was taken from a woman aged 55-69 years with COVID-19, enrolled during active disease. Sequenced input: peripheral blood. V and J are TRBV5-6 and TRBJ2-7; D is possibly TRBD1 (6 bases). CDR3: CASSWTVSSYEQYF. Here the CDR3 DNA reads TGTGCCAGCAGCTGGACAGTTAGCTCCTACGAGCAGTACTTC. Full variable domain (outside the CDR3, taken from reference TRBV5-6 and TRBJ2-7): DAGVTQSPTHLIKTRGQQVTLRCSPKSGHDTVSWYQQALGQGPQFIFQYYEEEERQRGNFPDRFSGHQFPNYSSELNVNALLLGDSALYLCASSWTVSSYEQYFGPGTRLTVT.